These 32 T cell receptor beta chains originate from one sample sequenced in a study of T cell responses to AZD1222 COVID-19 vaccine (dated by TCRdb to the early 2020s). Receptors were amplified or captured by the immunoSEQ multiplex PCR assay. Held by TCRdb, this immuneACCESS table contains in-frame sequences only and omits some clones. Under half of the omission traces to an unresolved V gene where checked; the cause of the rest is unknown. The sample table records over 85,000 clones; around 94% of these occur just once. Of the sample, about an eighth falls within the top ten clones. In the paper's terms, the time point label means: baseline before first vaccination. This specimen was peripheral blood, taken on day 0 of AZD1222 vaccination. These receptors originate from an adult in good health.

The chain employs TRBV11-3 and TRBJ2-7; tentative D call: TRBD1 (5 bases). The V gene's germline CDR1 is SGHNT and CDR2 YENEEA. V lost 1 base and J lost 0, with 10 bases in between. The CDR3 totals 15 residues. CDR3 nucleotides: TGTGCCAGCAGCTTAGGGACACCGAGCTCCTACGAGCAGTACTTC. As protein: CASSLGTPSSYEQYF.

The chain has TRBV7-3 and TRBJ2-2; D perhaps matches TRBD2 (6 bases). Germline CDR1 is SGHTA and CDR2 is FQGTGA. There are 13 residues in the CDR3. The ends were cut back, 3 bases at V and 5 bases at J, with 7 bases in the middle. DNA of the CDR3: TGTGCCAGCAGCTTTGGGACTACCGGGGAGCTGTTTTTT. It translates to CASSFGTTGELFF.

This CDR3 is CARGQGSYEQYF. The CDR3 nucleotides read TGTGCCAGAGGTCAGGGCTCCTACGAGCAGTACTTC. The chain uses TRBV2 and TRBJ2-7; TRBD1 might be the D (5 bases). The germline V gene encodes CDR1 SNHLY and CDR2 FYNNEI. CDR3 length equals 12 residues. Trimming cost V 9 bases and J 0 bases, with 9 bases left between them.

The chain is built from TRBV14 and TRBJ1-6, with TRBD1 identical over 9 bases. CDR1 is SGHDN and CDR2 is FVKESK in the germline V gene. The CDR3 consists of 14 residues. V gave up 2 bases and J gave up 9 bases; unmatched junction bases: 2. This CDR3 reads CASSQWTGASPLHF. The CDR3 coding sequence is TGTGCCAGCAGCCAATGGACAGGGGCTTCACCCCTCCACTTT.

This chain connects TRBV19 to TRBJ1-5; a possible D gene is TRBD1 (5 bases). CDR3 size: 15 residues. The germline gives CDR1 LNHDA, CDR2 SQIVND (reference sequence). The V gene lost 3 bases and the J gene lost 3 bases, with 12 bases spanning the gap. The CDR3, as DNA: TGTGCCAGTAGTATTATGGGGGTGCCCAATCAGCCCCAGCATTTT. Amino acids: CASSIMGVPNQPQHF.

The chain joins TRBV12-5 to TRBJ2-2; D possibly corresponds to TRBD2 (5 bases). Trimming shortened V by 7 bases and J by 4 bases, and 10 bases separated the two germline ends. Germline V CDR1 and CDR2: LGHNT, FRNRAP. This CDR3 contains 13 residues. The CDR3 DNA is TGTGCTAGTGAAGAGGGTCCCACCGGGGAGCTGTTTTTT. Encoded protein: CASEEGPTGELFF. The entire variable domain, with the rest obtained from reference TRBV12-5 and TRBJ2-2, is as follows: DARVTQTPRHKVTEMGQEVTMRCQPILGHNTVFWYRQTMMQGLELLAYFRNRAPLDDSGMPKDRFSAEMPDATLATLKIQPSEPRDSAVYFCASEEGPTGELFFGEGSRLTVL.

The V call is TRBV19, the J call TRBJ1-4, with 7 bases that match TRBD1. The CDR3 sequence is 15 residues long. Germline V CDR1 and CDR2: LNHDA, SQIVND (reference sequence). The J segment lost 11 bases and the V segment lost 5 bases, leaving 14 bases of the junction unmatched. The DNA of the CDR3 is TGTGCCAGTAGTCTTGGGACAGCACCTGGGCTGAAACTGTTTTTT. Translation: CASSLGTAPGLKLFF.

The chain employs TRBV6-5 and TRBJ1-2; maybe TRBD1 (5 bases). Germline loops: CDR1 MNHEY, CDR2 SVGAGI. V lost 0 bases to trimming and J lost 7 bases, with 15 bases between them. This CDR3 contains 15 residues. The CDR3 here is CASSYSRGRAGGYTF. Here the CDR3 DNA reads TGTGCCAGCAGTTACTCGAGAGGCAGGGCAGGTGGCTACACCTTC.

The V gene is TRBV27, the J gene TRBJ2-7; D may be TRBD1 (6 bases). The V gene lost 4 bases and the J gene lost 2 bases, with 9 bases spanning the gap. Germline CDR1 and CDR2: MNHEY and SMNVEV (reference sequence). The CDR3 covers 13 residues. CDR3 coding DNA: TGTGCCAGCAGTTGGGGGCATGCCTACGAGCAGTACTTC. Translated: CASSWGHAYEQYF.

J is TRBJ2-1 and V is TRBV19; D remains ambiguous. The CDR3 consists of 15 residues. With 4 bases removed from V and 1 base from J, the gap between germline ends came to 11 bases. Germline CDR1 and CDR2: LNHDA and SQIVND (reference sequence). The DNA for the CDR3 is TGTGCCAGTAGTACCGGGCCCGGGTCCTACAATGAGCAGTTCTTC. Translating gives CASSTGPGSYNEQFF.

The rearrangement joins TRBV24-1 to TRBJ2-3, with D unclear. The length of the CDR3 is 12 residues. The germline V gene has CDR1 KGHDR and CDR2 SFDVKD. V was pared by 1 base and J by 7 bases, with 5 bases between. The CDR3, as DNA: TGTGCCACCAGTGATTTTAGTAATACGCAGTATTTT. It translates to CATSDFSNTQYF.

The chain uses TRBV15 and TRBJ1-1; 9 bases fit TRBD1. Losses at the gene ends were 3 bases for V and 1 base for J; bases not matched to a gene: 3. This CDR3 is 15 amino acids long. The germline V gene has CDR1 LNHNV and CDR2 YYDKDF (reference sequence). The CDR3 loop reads CATSRDRGANTEAFF. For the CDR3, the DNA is TGTGCCACCAGCAGGGACAGGGGCGCGAACACTGAAGCTTTCTTT.

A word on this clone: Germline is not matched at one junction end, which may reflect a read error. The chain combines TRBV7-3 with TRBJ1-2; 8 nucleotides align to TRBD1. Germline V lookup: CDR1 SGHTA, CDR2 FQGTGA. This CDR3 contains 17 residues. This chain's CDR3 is CASSITTGEVFNYGYTF. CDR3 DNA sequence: TGTGCCAGCAGCATAACGACAGGGGAAGTATTTAACTATGGCTACACCTTC.

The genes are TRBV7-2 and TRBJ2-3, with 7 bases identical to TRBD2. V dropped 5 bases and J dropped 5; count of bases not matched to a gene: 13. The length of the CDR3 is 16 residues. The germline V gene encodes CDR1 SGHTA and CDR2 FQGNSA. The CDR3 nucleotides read TGTGCCAGCAGCGCTACCCCCAGGAGCGGGGAAGATACGCAGTATTTT. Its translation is CASSATPRSGEDTQYF. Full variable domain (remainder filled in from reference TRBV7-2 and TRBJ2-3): GAGVSQSPSNKVTEKGKDVELRCDPISGHTALYWYRQSLGQGLEFLIYFQGNSAPDKSGLPSDRFSAERTGGSVSTLTIQRTQQEDSAVYLCASSATPRSGEDTQYFGPGTRLTVL.

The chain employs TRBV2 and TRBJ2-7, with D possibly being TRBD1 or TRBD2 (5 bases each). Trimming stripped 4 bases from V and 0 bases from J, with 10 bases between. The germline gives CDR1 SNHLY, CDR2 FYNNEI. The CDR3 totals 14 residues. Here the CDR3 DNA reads TGTGCCAGCAGTGGGGATGGGGGCTCCTACGAGCAGTACTTC. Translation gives CASSGDGGSYEQYF. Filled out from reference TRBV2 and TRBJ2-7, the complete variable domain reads EPEVTQTPSHQVTQMGQEVILRCVPISNHLYFYWYRQILGQKVEFLVSFYNNEISEKSEIFDDQFSVERPDGSNFTLKIRSTKLEDSAMYFCASSGDGGSYEQYFGPGTRLTVT.

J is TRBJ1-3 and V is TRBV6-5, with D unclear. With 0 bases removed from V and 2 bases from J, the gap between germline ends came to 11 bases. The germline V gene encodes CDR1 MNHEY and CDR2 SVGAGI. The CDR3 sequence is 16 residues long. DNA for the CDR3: TGTGCCAGCAGTTACTCTTGGACGAGCGCTGGAAACACCATATATTTT. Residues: CASSYSWTSAGNTIYF.

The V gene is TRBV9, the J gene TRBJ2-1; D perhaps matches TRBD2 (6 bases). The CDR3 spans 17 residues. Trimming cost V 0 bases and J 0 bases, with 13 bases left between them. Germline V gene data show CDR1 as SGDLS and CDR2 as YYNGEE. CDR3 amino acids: CASSVAQLASSYNEQFF. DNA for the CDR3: TGTGCCAGCAGCGTAGCCCAACTAGCCAGCTCCTACAATGAGCAGTTCTTC.

The CDR3 bases are TGTGCCAGCAGCTTAGAGTCTAGCGGGCAAGAGACCCAGTACTTC. Encoded protein: CASSLESSGQETQYF. The rearrangement uses TRBV7-2 and TRBJ2-5; 8 bases line up with TRBD2. Germline lookup yields CDR1 SGHTA and CDR2 FQGNSA. Trimming removed 1 base from V and 2 bases from J; junction bases left unmatched: 3. This CDR3 comprises 15 residues.

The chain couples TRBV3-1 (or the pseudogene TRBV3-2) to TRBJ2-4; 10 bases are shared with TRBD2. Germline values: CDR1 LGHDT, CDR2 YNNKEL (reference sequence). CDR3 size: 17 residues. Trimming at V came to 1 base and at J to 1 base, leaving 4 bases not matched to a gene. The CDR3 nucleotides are TGTGCCAGCAGCCAAGTCCCTAGCGGGGGTGCCAAAAACATTCAGTACTTC. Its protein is CASSQVPSGGAKNIQYF.

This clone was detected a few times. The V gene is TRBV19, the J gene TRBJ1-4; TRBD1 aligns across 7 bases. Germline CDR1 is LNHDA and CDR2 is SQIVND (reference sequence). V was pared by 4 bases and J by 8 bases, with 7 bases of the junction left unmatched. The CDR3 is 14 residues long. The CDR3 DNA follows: TGTGCCAGTAGTAAAGGACAGGTCGGGGAAAAACTGTTTTTT. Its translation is CASSKGQVGEKLFF.

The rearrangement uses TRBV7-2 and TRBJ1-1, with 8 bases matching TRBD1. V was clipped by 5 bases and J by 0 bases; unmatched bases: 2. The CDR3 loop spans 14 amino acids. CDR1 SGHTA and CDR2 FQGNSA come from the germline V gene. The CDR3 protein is CASSGQGMNTEAFF. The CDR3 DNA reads TGTGCCAGCAGCGGACAGGGAATGAACACTGAAGCTTTCTTT.

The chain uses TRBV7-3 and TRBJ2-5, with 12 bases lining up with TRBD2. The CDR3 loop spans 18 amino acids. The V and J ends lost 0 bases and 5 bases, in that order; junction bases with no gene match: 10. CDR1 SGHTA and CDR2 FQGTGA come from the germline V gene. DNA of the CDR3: TGTGCCAGCAGCTTAACCGGGGTGAGGCTAGCGGGAGGGGAGACCCAGTACTTC. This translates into CASSLTGVRLAGGETQYF. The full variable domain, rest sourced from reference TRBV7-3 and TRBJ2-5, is GAGVSQTPSNKVTEKGKYVELRCDPISGHTALYWYRQSLGQGPEFLIYFQGTGAADDSGLPNDRFFAVRPEGSVSTLKIQRTERGDSAVYLCASSLTGVRLAGGETQYFGPGTRLLVL.

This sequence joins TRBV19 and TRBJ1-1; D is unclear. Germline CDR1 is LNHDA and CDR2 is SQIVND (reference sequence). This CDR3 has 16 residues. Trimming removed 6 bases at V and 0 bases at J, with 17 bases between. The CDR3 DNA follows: TGTGCCAGTAGACTGCAGGATGCTTCCCTGAACACTGAAGCTTTCTTT. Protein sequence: CASRLQDASLNTEAFF.

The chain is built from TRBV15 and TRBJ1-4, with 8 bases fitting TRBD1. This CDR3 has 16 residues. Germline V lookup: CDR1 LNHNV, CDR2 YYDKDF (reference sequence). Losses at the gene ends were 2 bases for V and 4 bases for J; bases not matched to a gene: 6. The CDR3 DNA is TGTGCCACCAGCAGAACCAGGGGACAGGTTAATGAAAAACTGTTTTTT. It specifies CATSRTRGQVNEKLFF. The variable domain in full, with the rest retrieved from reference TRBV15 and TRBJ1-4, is DAMVIQNPRYQVTQFGKPVTLSCSQTLNHNVMYWYQQKSSQAPKLLFHYYDKDFNNEADTPDNFQSRRPNTSFCFLDIRSPGLGDTAMYLCATSRTRGQVNEKLFFGSGTQLSVL.

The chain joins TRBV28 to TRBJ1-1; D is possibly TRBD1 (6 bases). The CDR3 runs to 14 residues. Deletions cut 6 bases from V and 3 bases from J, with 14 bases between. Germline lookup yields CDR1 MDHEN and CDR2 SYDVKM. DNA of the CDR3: TGTGCCAGCAGCCCCCAGGGGTTTGACACTGAAGCTTTCTTT. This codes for CASSPQGFDTEAFF.

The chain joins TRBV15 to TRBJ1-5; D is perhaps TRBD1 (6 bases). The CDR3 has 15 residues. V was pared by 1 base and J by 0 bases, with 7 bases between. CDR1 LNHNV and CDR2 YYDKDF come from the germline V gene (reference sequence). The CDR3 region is CATSRGTVSNQPQHF. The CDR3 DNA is TGTGCCACCAGCAGAGGGACAGTTAGCAATCAGCCCCAGCATTTT.

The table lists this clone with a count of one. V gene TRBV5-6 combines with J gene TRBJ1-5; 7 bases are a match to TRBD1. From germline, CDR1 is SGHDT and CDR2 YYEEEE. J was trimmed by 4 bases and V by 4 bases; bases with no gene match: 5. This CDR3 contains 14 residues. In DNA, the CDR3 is TGTGCCAGCAGCCAGACAGGGAGTAATCAGCCCCAGCATTTT. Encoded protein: CASSQTGSNQPQHF.

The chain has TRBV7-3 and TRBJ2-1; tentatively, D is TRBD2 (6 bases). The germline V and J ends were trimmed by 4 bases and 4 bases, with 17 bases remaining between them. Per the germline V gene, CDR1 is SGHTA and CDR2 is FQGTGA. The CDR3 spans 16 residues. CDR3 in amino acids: CASSSHLRTTYNEQFF. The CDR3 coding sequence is TGTGCCAGCAGCTCCCACCTAAGGACTACATACAATGAGCAGTTCTTC.

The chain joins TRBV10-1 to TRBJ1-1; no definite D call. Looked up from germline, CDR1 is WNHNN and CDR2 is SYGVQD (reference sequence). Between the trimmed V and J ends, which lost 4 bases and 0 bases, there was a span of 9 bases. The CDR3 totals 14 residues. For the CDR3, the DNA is TGCGCCAGCAGTGCCCCGGGGATGAACACTGAAGCTTTCTTT. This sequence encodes CASSAPGMNTEAFF.

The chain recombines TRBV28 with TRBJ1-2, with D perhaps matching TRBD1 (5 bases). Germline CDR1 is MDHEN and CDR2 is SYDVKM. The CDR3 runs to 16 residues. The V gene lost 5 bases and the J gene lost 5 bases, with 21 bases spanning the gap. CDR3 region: CASSTGTAGGDYGYTF. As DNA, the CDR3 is TGTGCCAGCAGTACCGGGACGGCAGGTGGTGATTATGGCTACACCTTC.

The CDR3 region is CASSLASMMDSPLHF. The CDR3 nucleotides are TGTGCCAGCAGTTTAGCGTCCATGATGGATTCACCCCTCCACTTT. The chain couples TRBV27 to TRBJ1-6; D gene ambiguous. Trimming pared 2 bases from V and 8 bases from J, leaving 13 bases between. Germline CDR1 is MNHEY and CDR2 is SMNVEV (reference sequence). This CDR3 spans 15 amino acids.

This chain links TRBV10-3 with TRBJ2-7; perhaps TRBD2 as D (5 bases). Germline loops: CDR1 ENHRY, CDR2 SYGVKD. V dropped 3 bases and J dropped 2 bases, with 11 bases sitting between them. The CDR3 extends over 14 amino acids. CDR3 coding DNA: TGTGCCATCAGTGATGGAGGATACACCTACGAGCAGTACTTC. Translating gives CAISDGGYTYEQYF.